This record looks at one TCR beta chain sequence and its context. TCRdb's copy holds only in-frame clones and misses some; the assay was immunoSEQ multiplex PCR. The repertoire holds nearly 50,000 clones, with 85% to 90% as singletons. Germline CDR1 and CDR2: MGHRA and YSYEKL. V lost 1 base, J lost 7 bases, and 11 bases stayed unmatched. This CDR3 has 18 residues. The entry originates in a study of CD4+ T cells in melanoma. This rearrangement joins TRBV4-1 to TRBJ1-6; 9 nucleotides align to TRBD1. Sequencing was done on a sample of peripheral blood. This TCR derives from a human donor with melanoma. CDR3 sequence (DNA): TGCGCCAGCAGCCAAGGGTTCTCCGGGACAGGGAGGAATTCACCCCTCCACTTT. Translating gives CASSQGFSGTGRNSPLHF.